A selection of T cell receptor beta chains follows, all from one sample in a study of spatial heterogeneity in lung cancer. Using its own MiXCR run on the 5' RACE reads, TCRdb lists one record per CDR3 protein. Counted here are about 23,000 distinct CDR3 sequences, approximately 4.8% occurring once; the ten biggest clones make up roughly 5%. The sequenced sample was PBMCs, obtained at surgery. The source of these receptors is a male donor with early-stage non-small cell lung cancer. CDR3s include the opening cysteine and the closing phenylalanine or tryptophan. A D gene is named only where the DNA matches it firmly. Expanded clones are given a class, and other clones once, few, many or no size at all.

14	many	TRBJ2-7	-	TRBV5-1	TGCGCCAGCAGCTTCGGACAGCTTGGTGCCGAGCAGTACTTC	CASSFGQLGAEQYF
17	-	TRBJ1-6	-	TRBV20-1	TGCAGTGCTCGGAACCTCTTCAGGGAATCCTTTAATTCACCCCTCCACTTT	CSARNLFRESFNSPLHF
14	many	TRBJ2-7	TRBD2	TRBV7-2	TGTGCCAGCAGCCAGACTAGCGACACCTACGAGCAGTACTTC	CASSQTSDTYEQYF
15	many	TRBJ1-5	-	TRBV7-2	TGTGCCAGCAGCTTAGCGCCGGGACAAGGACAGCCCCAGCATTTT	CASSLAPGQGQPQHF
15	many	TRBJ1-6	-	TRBV7-9	TGTGCCAGCAGCGCCACTAGGGCAGGGGATTCACCCCTCCACTTT	CASSATRAGDSPLHF
14	-	TRBJ2-7	-	TRBV14	TGTGCCAGCAGCCAAGATCTGTGGGCGTACGAGCAGTACTTC	CASSQDLWAYEQYF
15	many	TRBJ1-5	TRBD1	TRBV7-9	TGTGCCAGCAGCTCGACAGGGAATAGCAATCAGCCACAGCATTTT	CASSSTGNSNQPQHF
17	many	TRBJ2-2	-	TRBV5-6	TGTGCCAGCAGGTTCCGGCTTGGAGTGCGGGGCACCGGGGAGCTGTTTTTT	CASRFRLGVRGTGELFF
15	few	TRBJ2-2	-	TRBV15	TGTGCCACCAGCAGGTCGGCGGGGTATACCGGGGAGCTGTTTTTT	CATSRSAGYTGELFF
16	many	TRBJ2-3	-	TRBV18	TGTGCCAGCTCACTATTTGATCTAGCAGGCACAGATACGCAGTATTTT	CASSLFDLAGTDTQYF
15	many	TRBJ1-2	-	TRBV28	TGTGCCAGCACCGCCGGGCCCCGGGGAGAGTATGGCTACACCTTC	CASTAGPRGEYGYTF
17	many	TRBJ2-1	-	TRBV3-1	TGTGCCAGCAGCCAAGATCGGAGGGGGGGCGCCTACAATGAGCAGTTCTTC	CASSQDRRGGAYNEQFF
13	few	TRBJ2-1	-	TRBV5-1	TGCGCCAGCAGCTTCGGGGGGCGCAATGAGCAGTTCTTC	CASSFGGRNEQFF
11	many	TRBJ2-7	-	TRBV3-1	TGTGCCAGCAGTCGAAACTACGAGCAGTACTTC	CASSRNYEQYF
18	many	TRBJ1-5	-	TRBV4-1	TGCGCCAGCAGCCAAGATATTAGAACAGTGGGTAGCAATCAGCCCCAGCATTTT	CASSQDIRTVGSNQPQHF
19	many	TRBJ2-3	TRBD2	TRBV4-1	TGCGCCAGCAGCCAAGAGACCCCCGACCTAGCGGGAGGAAGGGATACGCAGTATTTT	CASSQETPDLAGGRDTQYF
14	-	TRBJ2-5	-	TRBV9	TGTGCCAGCAGCGCCAGTAGCGCGCAAGAGACCCAGTACTTC	CASSASSAQETQYF
14	many	TRBJ2-3	-	TRBV7-2	TGTGCCAGCAGCAAGGGGGCAGGGAGGAATACGCAGTATTTT	CASSKGAGRNTQYF
15	many	TRBJ1-3	-	TRBV5-5	TGTGCCAGCAGCCCTACGGGGTCCTCTGGAAACACCATATATTTT	CASSPTGSSGNTIYF
13	many	TRBJ2-2	-	TRBV6-2/TRBV6-3	TGTGCCAGCAGCAGTCGAGGCACCGGGGAGCTGTTTTTT	CASSSRGTGELFF
16	many	TRBJ1-5	-	TRBV19	TGTGCCAGTAGAGCGGAGGGGCGTGGTAGCAATCAGCCCCAGCATTTT	CASRAEGRGSNQPQHF
19	many	TRBJ2-7	TRBD2	TRBV4-2	TGTGCCAGCAGCCAAAGGGGACTAGCGGGGGTAGCTAGCTCCTACGAGCAGTACTTC	CASSQRGLAGVASSYEQYF
15	many	TRBJ2-7	TRBD1	TRBV4-2	TGTGCCAGCAGCCAAGGGCAGGGGGTGGCCTACGAGCAGTACTTC	CASSQGQGVAYEQYF
17	-	TRBJ2-6	TRBD1	TRBV18	TGTGCCAGCTCAGCGAATACAGGGGACTCTGGGGCCAACGTCCTGACTTTC	CASSANTGDSGANVLTF
13	medium-sized	TRBJ2-7	TRBD1	TRBV7-2	TGTGCCAGCAGCCTCGACAGGGCCTACGAGCAGTACTTC	CASSLDRAYEQYF
14	-	TRBJ2-1	-	TRBV28	TGTGCCAGCAGTTCCCCTAGCGTAGACAATGAGCAGTTCTTC	CASSSPSVDNEQFF
16	many	TRBJ2-1	TRBD2	TRBV5-1	TGCGCCAGCAGTTCGGTGGTACTAGCGGGGCACAATGAGCAGTTCTTC	CASSSVVLAGHNEQFF
13	many	TRBJ2-5	-	TRBV18	TGTGCCAGCTCACTAGGACAAGTTGAGACCCAGTACTTC	CASSLGQVETQYF
13	many	TRBJ2-7	-	TRBV20-1	TGCAGTGCGCCGGGGGGCGGGACCTACGAGCAGTACTTC	CSAPGGGTYEQYF